The 2 T cell receptor beta chains below were found in one sample sequenced in a study of HIV-infected patients and healthy controls. Antiretroviral therapy had run roughly three months, about 14 weeks, before follow-up blood collection. All unsorted peripheral T cells were captured because whole blood was used without fractionation. Reverse transcription used around 500 ng RNA and constant-region primers for alpha and beta. Using multiplexing indices, alpha and beta chain libraries were generated apart by chain-specific third strand synthesis. TCRdb passed the 5' RACE reads through MiXCR, listing each CDR3 protein once. The data hold 5,000 to 6,000 distinct CDR3 sequences, with around 9% observed a single time. Sample: blood, taken during antiretroviral therapy. These receptors were obtained from an adult with HIV infection.

By share, this clonotype counts as medium-sized. The rearrangement joins TRBV7-2 to TRBJ2-3; no reliable D call. V lost 5 bases, J lost 1 base, and 7 bases lay in between. Germline CDR1 is SGHTA and CDR2 is FQGNSA. The CDR3 extends over 13 amino acids. The CDR3 reads CASSPDRTDTQYF. The CDR3 DNA follows: TGTGCCAGCAGCCCCGACCGCACAGATACGCAGTATTTT.

This clonotype was found many times. The chain combines TRBV28 with TRBJ2-5, with no clear D. The germline V gene encodes CDR1 MDHEN and CDR2 SYDVKM. This CDR3 contains 11 residues. V was pared by 5 bases and J by 3 bases, with 4 bases between. The CDR3 sequence: CASSMKETQYF. The CDR3 DNA reads as TGTGCCAGCAGTATGAAAGAGACCCAGTACTTC.